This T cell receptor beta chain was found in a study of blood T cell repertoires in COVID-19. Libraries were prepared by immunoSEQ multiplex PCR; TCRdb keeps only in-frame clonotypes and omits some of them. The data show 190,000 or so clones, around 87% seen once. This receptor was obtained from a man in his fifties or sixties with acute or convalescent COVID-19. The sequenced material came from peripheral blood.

CDR3 sequence (DNA): TGTGCCAGCAGCCTTACTAGCGGGGTCAATGAGCAGTTCTTC. Translated: CASSLTSGVNEQFF. This sequence joins TRBV9 and TRBJ2-1; TRBD2 matches at 10 bases. Per the germline V gene, CDR1 is SGDLS and CDR2 is YYNGEE. V trimming: 4 bases; J trimming: 6 bases; junction bases outside the gene matches: 4. The length of the CDR3 is 14 residues.